This is a list of T cell receptor beta chains from one sample in a study of T cells in Graves' hyperthyroidism and ophthalmopathy. One entry per CDR3 protein results from TCRdb running MiXCR on the multiplex PCR reads. In the table there are 500,000 to 800,000 distinct CDR3 sequences, just under 45% of which are singletons. The sequencing input was peripheral blood or thyroid tissue (not recorded which). These receptors were obtained from an adult man with Graves' disease, either hyperthyroidism or ophthalmopathy (not recorded which). Each CDR3 is given with its conserved first and last residue. The order of the fields is D gene, J gene, V gene, clone size, CDR3 DNA, CDR3 protein. The D gene is left open where the match is weak. Expanded clones get a size class; other rows say once, few or many, or leave the size out.

-,TRBJ1-2,TRBV19,-,TGTGCCAGTAGAAAGGGGCCACGGAACGGCTACACCTTC,CASRKGPRNGYTF
TRBD1,TRBJ1-1,TRBV10-2,-,TGCGCCACCCAACAGGGGGGGGTGCATACTGAAGCTTTCTTT,CATQQGGVHTEAFF
TRBD1,TRBJ2-7,TRBV19,few,TGTGCCAGCGGACAGGGGCCCTCCTACGAGCAGTACTTC,CASGQGPSYEQYF
-,TRBJ1-1,TRBV10-3,many,TGTGCCATCAGTGCTCACAGGGACGGAACTGAAGCTTTCTTT,CAISAHRDGTEAFF
TRBD2,TRBJ2-5,TRBV7-6,-,TGTGCCAGCAGCTTGCCGGGGGAGGGAAAGACCCAGTACTTC,CASSLPGEGKTQYF
TRBD2,TRBJ2-5,TRBV7-8,-,TGTGCCAGCACGGGACTAGGTATCGAGACCCAGTACTTC,CASTGLGIETQYF
-,TRBJ1-4,TRBV29-1,-,TGCAGCGTCCCCGGGGGGGGAGGAAATTGGTTGAATGAAAAACTGTTTTTT,CSVPGGGGNWLNEKLFF
-,TRBJ1-6,TRBV2,many,TGTGCCAGCAGTGAGGACAGTCGATATAATTCACCCCTCCACTTT,CASSEDSRYNSPLHF
-,TRBJ1-6,TRBV11-1,-,TGTGCCAGCAGCTCGCACGACCTACAGGGACGGGATAATTCACCCCTCCACTTT,CASSSHDLQGRDNSPLHF
-,TRBJ1-1,TRBV2,few,TGTGCCAGCAGTGAAAGTAAGGCCAGAGACGCTGAAGCTTTCTTT,CASSESKARDAEAFF
-,TRBJ1-1,TRBV19,few,TGTGCCAGTAGTCCCGGACAGCAGAACACTGAAGCTTTCTTT,CASSPGQQNTEAFF
-,TRBJ1-1,TRBV25-1,-,TGTGCCAGCAAACCTCACCGGGCAATGAACACTGAAGCTTTCTTT,CASKPHRAMNTEAFF
-,TRBJ2-7,TRBV10-2,many,TGCGCCAGCAGTGAGTGGCAGATCGTTGATCAGCAGTACTTC,CASSEWQIVDQQYF
-,TRBJ1-6,TRBV2,-,TGTGCCAGCAGTTTTAGACCGGGGTCCACCCTCCACTTT,CASSFRPGSTLHF
TRBD2,TRBJ2-7,TRBV10-3,-,TGTGCCAGCAGTGACCGACTAGCGGGCTACGTCTACGAGCAGTACTTC,CASSDRLAGYVYEQYF
TRBD1,TRBJ2-6,TRBV29-1,-,TGCAGCGTTGAAGGCACAGGGGGGAAAACCAACGTCCTGACTTTC,CSVEGTGGKTNVLTF
-,TRBJ1-5,TRBV7-9,many,TGTGCCAGCAGCTTGGGGGGGAGAGTCCAGCATTTT,CASSLGGRVQHF
TRBD1,TRBJ1-2,TRBV29-1,few,TGCAGCGTCGACAGGGGGCTGGGTGGCTACACCTTC,CSVDRGLGGYTF
TRBD1,TRBJ1-2,TRBV9,-,TGTGCCAGCAGCTCGGGACAGGTCCTCTATGGCTACACCTTC,CASSSGQVLYGYTF
TRBD2,TRBJ2-5,TRBV29-1,-,TGCAGCGTCTGGACTAGCGGGAGCGGACGAGAGACCCAGTACTTC,CSVWTSGSGRETQYF
TRBD1,TRBJ1-5,TRBV2,-,TGTGCCAGCAGTACCGGGACAGGGGTCGATCAGCCCCAGCATTTT,CASSTGTGVDQPQHF
-,TRBJ1-1,TRBV4-1,few,TGCGCCAGCAGCCAGGCGGCGGACAGTGTCACTGAAGCTTTCTTT,CASSQAADSVTEAFF
-,TRBJ2-7,TRBV12-3/TRBV12-4,-,TGTGCCAGCAGTCCGACTCCTTCCCACGAGCAGTACTTC,CASSPTPSHEQYF
-,TRBJ1-1,TRBV7-9,-,TGTGCCAGCAGCTTAGAGGGGACGGAGTTTGAAGCTTTCTTT,CASSLEGTEFEAFF
TRBD1,TRBJ2-2,TRBV2,-,TGTGCCAGCAGAGATAACAGGGGGCCCACCGGGGAGCTGTTTTTT,CASRDNRGPTGELFF
-,TRBJ2-1,TRBV2,few,TGTGCCAGCAAGGGGGGAGGGGGAAATGAGCAGTTCTTC,CASKGGGGNEQFF
-,TRBJ1-4,TRBV6-5,-,TGTGCCAGCAGTTACGAGGGGGTTGGTGAAAAACTGTTTTTT,CASSYEGVGEKLFF
-,TRBJ2-7,TRBV7-8,few,TGTGCCAGCAGCGTCCGGGACAACCCCATCGAGCAGTACTTC,CASSVRDNPIEQYF
-,TRBJ2-7,TRBV2,many,TGTGCCAGCAGTGAATCCGGACAGTCCTACGAGCAGTACTTC,CASSESGQSYEQYF
TRBD1,TRBJ1-2,TRBV29-1,-,TGCAGCAGTCCAGGACAGGCTACTAACTATGGCTACACCTTC,CSSPGQATNYGYTF
-,TRBJ1-6,TRBV7-9,-,TGTGCCAGCAGCGACACTGAGGGAATCAATTCACCCCTCCACTTT,CASSDTEGINSPLHF
TRBD1,TRBJ1-1,TRBV24-1,many,TGTGCCACCAGTGATCAGAGGACAGGGAAAGCTTTCTTT,CATSDQRTGKAFF
-,TRBJ1-1,TRBV29-1,medium-sized,TGCAGCGGGGAACAGGGTAACACTGAAGCTTTCTTT,CSGEQGNTEAFF
-,TRBJ1-1,TRBV29-1,-,TGCAGCGTTTCCCGACAGGCTGGCACTGAAGCTTTCTTT,CSVSRQAGTEAFF
-,TRBJ1-4,TRBV7-9,-,TGTGCCAGGACTAGCGGGGGAAATGAAAAACTGTTTTTT,CARTSGGNEKLFF
-,TRBJ1-2,TRBV2,many,TGTGCCAGCATCGGGCTACGCTACACCTTC,CASIGLRYTF
-,TRBJ2-7,TRBV29-1,-,TGCAGCGCCCATCTAGCTAGGGGTCTCGGGTACGAGCAGTACTTC,CSAHLARGLGYEQYF
TRBD1,TRBJ1-1,TRBV5-1,-,TGCGCCAGCAGCGGGACAGGGAGGGGAATGAACACTGAAGCTTTCTTT,CASSGTGRGMNTEAFF